This T cell receptor (beta chain) was retrieved from a study of T-cell memory formation after mild COVID-19. Germline assignment: CDR1 MNHEY and CDR2 SVGAGI. The V gene lost 0 bases and the J gene lost 8 bases, with 13 bases spanning the gap. The CDR3 runs to 15 residues. This clonotype was counted between two and nine times. TCRdb called the 5' RACE reads again in MiXCR, with one record for every CDR3 protein. The sample contains a few hundred thousand distinct CDR3 sequences, about 15% of which appear only once. The chain joins TRBV6-5 to TRBJ1-4; tentative D call: TRBD1 (5 bases). Material: PBMCs or a T cell subset sorted from them (not recorded which). This sequence originates from a young man who had mild COVID-19 (a few samples of this study predate the infection). Cell type and time point are not known. The CDR3 DNA reads TGTGCCAGCAGTTACTCGTGGGGGGAGAGCGAAAAACTGTTTTTT. Translation gives CASSYSWGESEKLFF.